These 13 T cell receptor beta chains were sequenced from one sample in a study of blood T cell repertoires in COVID-19. Here immunoSEQ multiplex PCR was the method, and the copy in TCRdb shows in-frame clones only, minus some. The sample has about 270,000 clones, more than 75% seen once. The source material was peripheral blood. The source is a man aged 40-55 years with active or convalescent COVID-19.

V usage is TRBV3-1 (or the pseudogene TRBV3-2) and J usage is TRBJ1-1; no definite D call. V gave up 4 bases and J gave up 5 bases, with 14 bases separating them. Germline CDR1 is LGHDT and CDR2 is YNNKEL (reference sequence). CDR3 length: 14 amino acids. CDR3: CASSRGGSGTEAFF. Written as DNA, the CDR3 is TGTGCCAGCAGCCGAGGTGGGAGCGGGACTGAAGCTTTCTTT.

The chain combines TRBV2 with TRBJ2-2; TRBD1 matches at 12 bases. The germline V gene has CDR1 SNHLY and CDR2 FYNNEI. This CDR3 region has 16 residues. The V gene end was trimmed by 7 bases and the J gene end by 7 bases; junction bases not matched to a gene: 10. The CDR3 bases are TGTGCCAGCATCCTCGGGGGACAGGGGGCTGGCGGGGAGCTGTTTTTT. Amino acids: CASILGGQGAGGELFF.

A few counts support this clone. The chain uses TRBV11-3 and TRBJ2-7; D remains ambiguous. V was clipped by 3 bases and J by 0 bases, with 12 bases between them. The CDR3 length is 15 residues. Germline V gives CDR1 SGHNT, CDR2 YENEEA. The CDR3 loop reads CASSLYRVGSYEQYF. In DNA, the CDR3 is TGTGCCAGCAGCTTGTACCGGGTCGGCTCCTACGAGCAGTACTTC.

The rearrangement links TRBV10-3 to TRBJ2-1; the match to TRBD1 covers 8 bases. Germline lookup yields CDR1 ENHRY and CDR2 SYGVKD. The V segment lost 9 bases and the J segment 3 bases; nucleotides outside the gene matches: 1. The CDR3 has 12 amino acids. In nucleotides, the CDR3 is TGTGCCATGGGACAGGTCTACAATGAGCAGTTCTTC. Amino acid sequence: CAMGQVYNEQFF.

J is TRBJ2-7 and V is TRBV10-1; TRBD2 matches at 14 bases. The V and J ends lost 6 bases and 7 bases, in that order; junction bases with no gene match: 8. The germline CDR1 and CDR2 sequences are WNHNN and SYGVQD (reference sequence). CDR3 length: 15 amino acids. CDR3 in DNA: TGCGCCAGCAGCGCTGGGACTAGCGGGGGTGGGGAGCAGTACTTC. It is translated as CASSAGTSGGGEQYF.

J is TRBJ2-1 and V is TRBV4-1, with 11 bases aligning to TRBD1. Germline-derived CDR1 and CDR2 are MGHRA and YSYEKL. This CDR3 region has 16 residues. The ends lost 4 bases at V and 9 bases at J; junction bases unmatched: 11. The CDR3 bases are TGCGCCAGCAGCCCACGACCGGGACAGGGGGAAAGTGAGCAGTTCTTC. Translated: CASSPRPGQGESEQFF.

The V call is TRBV3-1 (or the pseudogene TRBV3-2), the J call TRBJ1-2, with 10 nucleotides matching TRBD1. Germline-derived CDR1 and CDR2 are LGHDT and YNNKEL (reference sequence). The CDR3 loop spans 14 amino acids. V was clipped by 1 base and J by 4 bases; unmatched bases: 0. The CDR3 region has the DNA TGTGCCAGCAGCCAAGGGGACAGGGGCTATGGCTACACCTTC. Protein: CASSQGDRGYGYTF.

This clone was observed a single time. V usage is TRBV19 and J usage is TRBJ1-2; TRBD1 is a possible D gene (5 bases). The CDR3 consists of 14 residues. The ends were cut back, 1 base at V and 8 bases at J, with 14 bases in the middle. The germline V gene has CDR1 LNHDA and CDR2 SQIVND (reference sequence). The CDR3: CASSIGREGQGYTF. Written as DNA, the CDR3 is TGTGCCAGTAGTATAGGCAGGGAGGGTCAAGGCTACACCTTC.

The V gene is TRBV14, the J gene TRBJ1-6; 8 bases are shared with TRBD1. Trimming at V came to 3 bases and at J to 8 bases, leaving 0 bases not matched to a gene. This CDR3 has 13 amino acids. Germline V gene data show CDR1 as SGHDN and CDR2 as FVKESK. The CDR3 sequence is CASSQTGDSPLHF. The CDR3 DNA sequence: TGTGCCAGCAGCCAGACAGGGGATTCACCCCTCCACTTT.

J is TRBJ2-7 and V is TRBV6-1; 7 bases are a match to TRBD2. From germline, CDR1 is MNHNS and CDR2 SASEGT. The CDR3 is 12 amino acids. The junction had 1 base not matched to a gene; V was cut back by 4 bases and J by 4 bases. CDR3 loop: CASSGTRYEQYF. The CDR3, as DNA: TGTGCCAGCAGTGGGACTAGATACGAGCAGTACTTC.

This rearrangement joins TRBV5-4 to TRBJ1-6; D unresolved. The germline gives CDR1 SGHNT, CDR2 YYREEE (reference sequence). The length of the CDR3 is 16 residues. The ends were cut back, 4 bases at V and 2 bases at J, with 13 bases in the middle. The CDR3 spells CASSVVRETYNSPLHF. In DNA form, the CDR3 reads TGTGCCAGCAGCGTGGTTAGGGAGACCTATAATTCACCCCTCCACTTT.

The rearrangement joins TRBV19 to TRBJ2-5, with 9 bases that match TRBD2. Germline V CDR1 and CDR2: LNHDA, SQIVND (reference sequence). Losses at the gene ends were 3 bases for V and 2 bases for J; bases not matched to a gene: 7. The CDR3 consists of 16 residues. Written as DNA, the CDR3 is TGTGCCAGTAGTATTGAGCTAGCGGGATTTCAAGAGACCCAGTACTTC. Encoded protein: CASSIELAGFQETQYF.

The CDR3 sequence is CASSYGTSGTEQYF. CDR3 in DNA: TGTGCCAGCAGCTATGGGACTAGCGGGACCGAGCAGTACTTC. The chain combines TRBV7-2 with TRBJ2-7; 13 bases map to TRBD2. V dropped 4 bases and J dropped 6; count of bases not matched to a gene: 3. This CDR3 comprises 14 residues. Germline V gene lookup returns CDR1 SGHTA and CDR2 FQGNSA.